Listed here are 3 T cell receptor beta chains from one sample, sequenced in a study of a mutant IDH1 vaccine in newly diagnosed glioma (dated by TCRdb to about 2021). These receptors lack a known antigen. Library creation used the immunoSEQ multiplex PCR assay. TCRdb limited this immuneACCESS table to in-frame rearrangements with V and J called. A share of clones is missing; checked studies link under half to unresolved V genes, and the rest is unexplained. The sample table shows around 50,000 clones, and about 85% are seen once. Jointly, the top ten make up about 4% of the sample. Reading the label with the study, this specimen's time point is: week 35, safety follow-up. Every vaccine dose consisted of 300 ug of a 20-mer mutant IDH1 peptide in Montanide, administered subcutaneously together with topical imiquimod. The sample consisted of PBMCs, taken from a glioma patient whose treatment included an IDH1 peptide vaccine. Every receptor here comes from a woman aged 18-35 years with glioma.

The V call is TRBV30, the J call TRBJ2-4; 10 bases agree with TRBD1. CDR1 is GTSNPN and CDR2 is SVGIG in the germline V gene (reference sequence). Trimming at V came to 4 bases and at J to 8 bases, leaving 2 bases not matched to a gene. The CDR3 is 12 amino acids. The CDR3 region has the DNA TGTGCCTGGACCGGGACAGGGGACATTCAGTACTTC. This sequence encodes CAWTGTGDIQYF. The full variable domain, its missing parts supplied by reference TRBV30 and TRBJ2-4, is SQTIHQWPATLVQPVGSPLSLECTVEGTSNPNLYWYRQAAGRGLQLLFYSVGIGQISSEVPQNLSASRPQDRQFILSSKKLLLSDSGFYLCAWTGTGDIQYFGAGTRLSVL.

V and J are TRBV9 and TRBJ1-4; 12 bases are shared with TRBD1. V shed 2 bases, J shed 10 bases, and the junction held 12 bases outside the gene matches. Looked up from germline, CDR1 is SGDLS and CDR2 is YYNGEE. The CDR3 sequence is 17 residues long. In DNA form, the CDR3 reads TGTGCCAGCAGCGTTGAGGGACAGGGGGCCGGAGGGGGAAAACTGTTTTTT. Translation: CASSVEGQGAGGGKLFF.

The chain links TRBV6-6 to TRBJ1-2; TRBD1 matches 8 bases. The ends lost 6 bases at V and 8 bases at J; junction bases unmatched: 17. The CDR3 contains 16 residues. Looked up from germline, CDR1 is MNHNY and CDR2 is SVGAGI (reference sequence). CDR3 loop: CASSRDPGQGRQGYTF. CDR3 nucleotide sequence: TGTGCCAGCAGCCGCGACCCAGGACAGGGTCGGCAGGGCTACACCTTC.